Following are 18 T cell receptor beta chains from one sample sequenced in a study of T cells in localized non-small cell lung cancer. Repertoires were generated with immunoSEQ multiplex PCR, while TCRdb's copy carries only in-frame clones and drops some. The sample lists some 7,800 clones; about 89% were seen once. The specimen comprised peripheral blood, sampled before any cancer treatment. The receptors here all came from a male donor older than 55 with stage III lung adenocarcinoma.

There are a few counts of this clone. The chain combines TRBV5-6 with TRBJ2-3, with D unresolved. This CDR3 spans 13 amino acids. Germline CDR1 and CDR2: SGHDT and YYEEEE. V gave up 0 bases and J gave up 6 bases, with 8 bases separating them. The CDR3 loop reads CASSLDRVDTQYF. The CDR3 coding sequence is TGTGCCAGCAGCTTGGATAGGGTGGATACGCAGTATTTT.

The chain has TRBV5-4 and TRBJ2-7, with 7 bases lining up with TRBD1. V trimming: 6 bases; J trimming: 0 bases; junction bases outside the gene matches: 6. The length of the CDR3 is 14 residues. CDR1 SGHNT and CDR2 YYREEE come from the germline V gene (reference sequence). CDR3 DNA sequence: TGTGCCAGCACCCTACAGGGGCTCTCCTACGAGCAGTACTTC. Translation: CASTLQGLSYEQYF.

The chain carries TRBV15 and TRBJ1-1; 7 nucleotides agree with TRBD1. The CDR3 spans 16 residues. V lost 7 bases and J lost 6; bases outside the gene matches: 17. Germline CDR1 reads LNHNV; CDR2 reads YYDKDF (reference sequence). The CDR3 region has the DNA TGTGCCACCACCAAGGGAGACAGGGTTAGAGTAGCTGAAGCTTTCTTT. Translation gives CATTKGDRVRVAEAFF. The variable domain in full, completed from reference TRBV15 and TRBJ1-1, reads DAMVIQNPRYQVTQFGKPVTLSCSQTLNHNVMYWYQQKSSQAPKLLFHYYDKDFNNEADTPDNFQSRRPNTSFCFLDIRSPGLGDTAMYLCATTKGDRVRVAEAFFGQGTRLTVV.

The chain has TRBV19 and TRBJ1-5, with D possibly being TRBD1 (6 bases). Deletions cut 6 bases from V and 6 bases from J, with 15 bases between. Germline CDR1 and CDR2: LNHDA and SQIVND (reference sequence). The CDR3 runs to 14 residues. CDR3 in DNA: TGTGCCAGTAGGGGCAGGGGATTCTTTCAGCCCCAGCATTTT. It translates to CASRGRGFFQPQHF.

The genes are TRBV19 and TRBJ2-3; 8 positions match TRBD1. CDR3 size: 12 residues. The germline CDR1 and CDR2 sequences are LNHDA and SQIVND (reference sequence). V lost 7 bases to trimming and J lost 4 bases; unmatched junction nucleotides: 1. This CDR3 is CASKQGADTQYF. The CDR3 DNA sequence: TGTGCCAGTAAACAGGGGGCAGATACGCAGTATTTT.

The chain combines TRBV5-8 with TRBJ1-5; D possibly corresponds to TRBD1 (6 bases). Germline assignment: CDR1 SGHTS and CDR2 YDEGEE. The CDR3 loop spans 15 amino acids. Trimming took 1 base from V and 4 from J, leaving 12 bases between them. CDR3 sequence (DNA): TGTGCCAGCAGCTTGAGGGGGGCTAGTAATCAGCCCCAGCATTTT. This gives the protein CASSLRGASNQPQHF.

The chain uses TRBV9 and TRBJ2-5; TRBD2 matches 9 bases. Trimming removed 0 bases from V and 1 base from J; junction bases left unmatched: 7. Germline-derived CDR1 and CDR2 are SGDLS and YYNGEE. CDR3 size: 17 residues. The CDR3 spells CASSVGWGGGAQETQYF. The DNA for the CDR3 is TGTGCCAGCAGCGTAGGATGGGGCGGGGGGGCCCAAGAGACCCAGTACTTC.

The V and J genes are TRBV10-1 and TRBJ1-5; D gene ambiguous. The CDR3 extends over 13 amino acids. CDR1 WNHNN and CDR2 SYGVQD come from the germline V gene (reference sequence). With 4 bases removed from V and 1 base from J, the gap between germline ends came to 5 bases. CDR3 sequence: CASSVWSNQPQHF. The DNA of the CDR3 is TGCGCCAGCAGTGTATGGAGCAATCAGCCCCAGCATTTT.

The chain has TRBV6-1 and TRBJ1-1; TRBD1 might be the D (6 bases). The germline gives CDR1 MNHNS, CDR2 SASEGT. The CDR3 consists of 14 residues. V lost 2 bases and J 7 bases, leaving 14 bases between the germline ends. CDR3 bases: TGTGCCAGCAGTGAAAGGGGGAGCTTAAATGAAGCTTTCTTT. The encoded protein is CASSERGSLNEAFF.

The chain joins TRBV7-2 to TRBJ2-5, with D possibly called TRBD1 or TRBD2 (5 bases each). The CDR3 spans 13 residues. V lost 8 bases, J lost 5 bases, and 15 bases lay in between. Germline CDR1 SGHTA, CDR2 FQGNSA. CDR3 amino acids: CASSGPPEETQYF. In nucleotides, the CDR3 is TGTGCCAGCTCGGGACCTCCGGAGGAGACCCAGTACTTC.

This chain connects TRBV5-1 to TRBJ2-7, with TRBD1 as a possible D gene (6 bases). Trimming took off 2 bases at V and 3 bases at J, with 12 bases between the two ends. CDR1 and CDR2 (germline): SGHRS, YFSETQ. The CDR3 consists of 14 residues. Written as DNA, the CDR3 is TGCGCCAGCAGCTTCGAAGGGGGATACTACGAGCAGTACTTC. Residues: CASSFEGGYYEQYF.

The gene calls are TRBV7-9 and TRBJ2-6; possible D gene TRBD1, 6 bases. The CDR3 is 15 amino acids. V lost 2 bases and J lost 3, with 8 bases in between. Germline V gives CDR1 SEHNR, CDR2 FQNEAQ (reference sequence). The CDR3 nucleotides read TGTGCCAGCAGCTTATCAGGGGATGGGGCCAACGTCCTGACTTTC. Protein sequence: CASSLSGDGANVLTF. Full variable domain (missing parts from reference TRBV7-9 and TRBJ2-6): DTGVSQNPRHKITKRGQNVTFRCDPISEHNRLYWYRQTLGQGPEFLTYFQNEAQLEKSRLLSDRFSAERPKGSFSTLEIQRTEQGDSAMYLCASSLSGDGANVLTFGAGSRLTVL.

The chain combines TRBV6-1 with TRBJ1-5, with D unresolved. The CDR3 has 13 amino acids. CDR1 and CDR2 (germline): MNHNS, SASEGT. V was cut by 3 bases and J by 9 bases, with 12 bases left in between. Here the CDR3 reads CASSDTASGPQHF. The CDR3 bases are TGTGCCAGCAGTGATACAGCCTCAGGGCCCCAGCATTTT.

V is TRBV11-3 and J is TRBJ2-1; TRBD2 matches at 9 bases. Germline assignment: CDR1 SGHNT and CDR2 YENEEA. The length of the CDR3 is 16 residues. Trimming at V came to 2 bases and at J to 7 bases, leaving 9 bases not matched to a gene. CDR3 protein: CASSLLAGGARNEQFF. In DNA form, the CDR3 reads TGTGCCAGCAGCTTACTCGCGGGGGGGGCCAGGAATGAGCAGTTCTTC.

V and J are TRBV28 and TRBJ1-3; D gene ambiguous. The CDR3 covers 11 residues. CDR1 is MDHEN, CDR2 SYDVKM, per germline. V gave up 8 bases and J gave up 7 bases, with 9 bases separating them. The CDR3 DNA reads as TGTGCCAGCGGCACCCGGAACACCATATATTTT. It specifies CASGTRNTIYF. Using reference TRBV28 and TRBJ1-3 for the parts outside the CDR3, the full variable domain is DVKVTQSSRYLVKRTGEKVFLECVQDMDHENMFWYRQDPGLGLRLIYFSYDVKMKEKGDIPEGYSVSREKKERFSLILESASTNQTSMYLCASGTRNTIYFGEGSWLTVV.

This chain uses TRBV2 with TRBJ2-3; perhaps TRBD2 as D (5 bases). The germline gives CDR1 SNHLY, CDR2 FYNNEI. This CDR3 contains 17 residues. Trimming shortened V by 2 bases and J by 3 bases, and 18 bases separated the two germline ends. The CDR3 nucleotides are TGTGCCAGCAGTGAAACGGTTGTTAGCGTCAGGACAGATACGCAGTATTTT. Protein sequence: CASSETVVSVRTDTQYF.

A few counts support this clone. V gene TRBV19 combines with J gene TRBJ1-2; no definite D call. The CDR3 is 11 residues long. V lost 7 bases to trimming and J lost 2 bases, with 5 bases between them. In germline, CDR1 is LNHDA, CDR2 SQIVND (reference sequence). The CDR3 here is CASTHNYGYTF. CDR3 nucleotide sequence: TGTGCCAGTACCCACAACTATGGCTACACCTTC.

V and J are TRBV18 and TRBJ1-5; D is ambiguous. The ends were cut back, 2 bases at V and 3 bases at J, with 5 bases in the middle. This CDR3 has 13 amino acids. Germline values: CDR1 KGHSH, CDR2 LQKENI. The CDR3 DNA follows: TGTGCCAGCTCACCAATCGACAATCAGCCCCAGCATTTT. Protein: CASSPIDNQPQHF.